Sequencing of this TCR beta chain was carried out in a study of STAT3 mutations in large granular lymphocyte leukemia. Turning to the study itself: Among longitudinally sequenced T-LGLL patients, roughly half had canonical activating STAT3 mutations detected. 40% of treated T-LGLL patients showed hematologic response to immunosuppression. General study findings and limits: Sampling intervals varied between patients and samples. Clonal expansion was inferred from other time points because no sample existed at each clone's first appearance. At least one immunodominant TCR beta clonotype appeared in every T-cell large granular lymphocyte leukemia patient.

Germline loops: CDR1 MNHNY, CDR2 SVGAGI (reference sequence). Unmatched junction bases numbered 8, after V lost 5 bases and J lost 2 bases. There are 16 residues in the CDR3. The protocol was immunoSEQ multiplex PCR, while the TCRdb copy is restricted to in-frame clones and leaves out a portion. Seen here are thousands of clones, roughly 74% observed once, and the top ten hold roughly 35%. Remarks on this clone: Its antigen is as yet unknown.

The sequencing sample was made of peripheral blood mononuclear cells. This receptor was identified in a man aged 60 to 75 with T-cell large granular lymphocyte leukemia. Some clones in this sample may be carry-over from other donors' samples. The chain uses TRBV6-6 and TRBJ2-2; 7 nucleotides match TRBD1. CDR3 in DNA: TGTGCCAGCAGTCCCGGGACAGTCCTAAACACCGGGGAGCTGTTTTTT. Amino acids: CASSPGTVLNTGELFF.